Listed below are T cell receptor beta chains from one sample, sequenced in a study of Ad26.COV2.S vaccination and SARS-CoV-2 variants. Produced via immunoSEQ multiplex PCR; TCRdb's table is partial and in-frame only. This sample has approximately 250,000 clones, with approximately 90% found just once. Sequenced material: peripheral blood, taken in a trial of Ad26.COV2.S vaccine versus placebo. Source of these receptors: a person aged 18-60 years who received the Ad26.COV2.S COVID-19 vaccine or a placebo. CDR3s include the opening cysteine and the closing phenylalanine or tryptophan. A D gene is named only where the DNA matches it firmly. Not every row has a clone size; where given, it reads once, few, many or a size class.

CSATGTYEQYF	TGCAGTGCTACAGGTACCTACGAGCAGTACTTC	TRBV20-1	TRBJ2-7	11	.	.
CASSLGRRGTGELFF	TGTGCCAGCAGCTTGGGTCGGAGGGGGACCGGGGAGCTGTTTTTT	TRBV5-4	TRBJ2-2	15	few	.
CASSPWGTTYNEQFF	TGTGCCAGCAGCCCGTGGGGGACAACCTACAATGAGCAGTTCTTC	TRBV2	TRBJ2-1	15	.	.
CASYGERGSYEQYF	TGTGCTAGCTACGGGGAGCGGGGATCCTACGAGCAGTACTTC	TRBV21-1	TRBJ2-7	14	.	.
CASSYDRGTDTQYF	TGTGCCAGCAGTTACGACAGGGGTACAGATACGCAGTATTTT	TRBV6-5	TRBJ2-3	14	.	TRBD1
CAWSGLTRTSYF	TGTGCCTGGAGCGGTTTGACTCGTACTTCGTATTTT	TRBV30	TRBJ2-3	12	.	.
CASSPGLAGYNEQFF	TGTGCCAGCAGCCCCGGACTAGCGGGTTACAATGAGCAGTTCTTC	TRBV7-2	TRBJ2-1	15	.	TRBD2
CASSQPRGSLDTQYF	TGTGCCAGCAGCCAACCTAGGGGGTCACTTGATACGCAGTATTTT	TRBV3-1/TRBV3-2	TRBJ2-3	15	.	.
CASSSTKDQPQHF	TGTGCCAGCAGCTCAACTAAGGATCAGCCCCAGCATTTT	TRBV7-9	TRBJ1-5	13	once	.
CASSVPQGSNYGYTF	TGTGCCAGCAGTGTCCCACAGGGATCTAACTATGGCTACACCTTC	TRBV6-2/TRBV6-3	TRBJ1-2	15	few	.
CASSLETGYSYEQYF	TGCGCCAGCAGCTTGGAGACAGGGTATAGTTACGAGCAGTACTTC	TRBV5-1	TRBJ2-7	15	once	TRBD1
CASSQGSAYGYTF	TGTGCCAGCAGTCAGGGGTCGGCCTATGGCTACACCTTC	TRBV12-3/TRBV12-4	TRBJ1-2	13	.	.
CASSLEWGTQETQYF	TGCGCCAGCAGCTTGGAGTGGGGGACCCAAGAGACCCAGTACTTC	TRBV5-1	TRBJ2-5	15	.	.
CASSAGGQGNYGYTF	TGTGCCAGCAGCGCCGGTGGACAGGGCAACTATGGCTACACCTTC	TRBV2	TRBJ1-2	15	.	TRBD1
CASSDGRGSDTQYF	TGTGCCAGCAGTGATGGCAGGGGTTCAGATACGCAGTATTTT	TRBV6-4	TRBJ2-3	14	.	.
CASRAGGLYNEQFF	TGTGCCAGTCGAGCGGGGGGCCTGTACAATGAGCAGTTCTTC	TRBV5-4	TRBJ2-1	14	.	TRBD2
CASSSSFLRDTEAFF	TGCGCCAGCAGCTCATCCTTCCTGAGGGACACTGAAGCTTTCTTT	TRBV5-1	TRBJ1-1	15	.	.
CASSRYKNTEAFF	TGTGCCAGCAGTAGATACAAGAACACTGAAGCTTTCTTT	TRBV6-2/TRBV6-3	TRBJ1-1	13	.	.
CASSQRGAVEKLFF	TGTGCCAGCAGCCAACGAGGCGCGGTTGAAAAACTGTTTTTT	TRBV3-1/TRBV3-2	TRBJ1-4	14	.	.
CAISARGGQETQYF	TGTGCCATCAGTGCCCGTGGGGGCCAAGAGACCCAGTACTTC	TRBV10-3	TRBJ2-5	14	.	.
CAWSVQEAQPQHF	TGTGCCTGGAGTGTACAAGAGGCTCAGCCCCAGCATTTT	TRBV30	TRBJ1-5	13	once	.
CASSEIIAGGVRDTQYF	TGTGCCAGCAGCGAAATTATAGCGGGAGGGGTAAGAGATACGCAGTATTTT	TRBV7-8	TRBJ2-3	17	.	TRBD2
CASSLRQGVRGGYTF	TGTGCCAGCAGCTTACGACAGGGGGTGAGAGGTGGCTACACCTTC	TRBV5-6	TRBJ1-2	15	once	TRBD1
CASSLWADTQYF	TGTGCCAGCAGTTTGTGGGCAGATACGCAGTATTTT	TRBV12-3/TRBV12-4	TRBJ2-3	12	.	.
CASTDTGRHSPLHF	TGTGCCAGCACCGACACAGGGAGGCATTCACCCCTCCACTTT	TRBV27	TRBJ1-6	14	.	.
CATSDMWNTEAFF	TGTGCCACCAGTGATATGTGGAACACTGAAGCTTTCTTT	TRBV24-1	TRBJ1-1	13	.	.
CASSVDRYNSPLHF	TGTGCCAGCAGCGTCGACCGGTATAATTCACCCCTCCACTTT	TRBV7-8	TRBJ1-6	14	.	.
CASSIDRGRNTEAFF	TGTGCCAGTAGTATTGACAGGGGCCGGAACACTGAAGCTTTCTTT	TRBV19	TRBJ1-1	15	few	TRBD1
CASSIRGNTDTQYF	TGTGCCAGTAGTATTCGGGGGAACACAGATACGCAGTATTTT	TRBV19	TRBJ2-3	14	.	.
CASSYATGWVTGELFF	TGTGCCAGCAGTTACGCCACAGGGTGGGTCACCGGGGAGCTGTTTTTT	TRBV6-2/TRBV6-3	TRBJ2-2	16	.	.
CASSLLTDTQYF	TGTGCCAGCAGCTTGCTCACAGATACGCAGTATTTT	TRBV7-9	TRBJ2-3	12	.	.
CASSAKKVGGWTGELFF	TGCGCCAGCAGCGCGAAGAAGGTGGGGGGCTGGACCGGGGAGCTGTTTTTT	TRBV4-1	TRBJ2-2	17	.	.
CASSQEGFRLNYGYTF	TGTGCCAGCAGCCAAGAGGGATTCCGCCTTAACTATGGCTACACCTTC	TRBV4-2	TRBJ1-2	16	.	.
CASSPMTLAKNIQYF	TGTGCCAGCTCACCAATGACCTTAGCCAAAAACATTCAGTACTTC	TRBV18	TRBJ2-4	15	.	.
CASSTGQPETQYF	TGCGCCAGCAGCACCGGACAGCCAGAGACCCAGTACTTC	TRBV5-1	TRBJ2-5	13	.	.
CASSITRGLDTGELFF	TGTGCCAGTAGTATTACGCGGGGGTTAGACACCGGGGAGCTGTTTTTT	TRBV19	TRBJ2-2	16	.	TRBD2
CASSRQGGTNEKLFF	TGTGCCAGCAGTCGACAGGGGGGGACTAATGAAAAACTGTTTTTT	TRBV6-6	TRBJ1-4	15	few	TRBD1
CASSGYFETQYF	TGTGCCAGCAGCGGGTACTTTGAGACCCAGTACTTC	TRBV7-2	TRBJ2-5	12	.	.
CASSGGEGNYGYTF	TGTGCCAGCAGCGGGGGGGAGGGCAACTATGGCTACACCTTC	TRBV3-1/TRBV3-2	TRBJ1-2	14	few	.